This is a list of T cell receptor beta chains from one sample in a study of blood T cells in healthy people across ages. TCRdb analysed the 5' RACE reads with MiXCR anew, one entry per CDR3 protein. This sample has over 750,000 distinct CDR3 sequences; approximately 25% occur once, and the top ten carry just under 9.5%. The data were also submitted as part of a second study, on T cells of mothers and their children.

The sample was blood. Every receptor here comes from a boy between 10 and 17 years old in good health. Both conserved end residues are part of each CDR3. Where a row states a size, it is once, few, many or the class of an expanded clone; other rows omit it.

>TRBV12-3/TRBV12-4|TRBJ1-5|-
CTSSGRANQPQHF
>TRBV12-3/TRBV12-4|TRBJ2-1|-
CASSTDRNEQFF
>TRBV4-2|TRBJ2-7|-
CASSQPGLAGGPYEQYF
>TRBV29-1|TRBJ2-1|few
CSVAGRLGNEQFF
>TRBV13|TRBJ2-1|few
CASSLGSSGGARNEQFF
>TRBV18|TRBJ2-6|few
CASSPSTGANVLTF
>TRBV29-1|TRBJ2-7|few
CSVTYRDRNSYEQYF
>TRBV7-2|TRBJ2-5|-
CASSLGKTSGVQETQYF
>TRBV6-5|TRBJ2-5|few
CASSYDLPGAAGETQYF
>TRBV7-8|TRBJ1-5|-
CASSLFPSTGGVNQPQHF
>TRBV27|TRBJ2-5|-
CASSLGSGAVQETQYF
>TRBV19|TRBJ2-7|few
CASSTSLRLSSYEQYF